These 3 T cell receptor beta chains were all obtained from the same sample, sequenced in a study of blood T cells in healthy people across ages. Combining a sample-barcoded 5' primer with a J-beta primer mix, a second PCR ran for roughly 7 to 12 cycles. TCRdb used MiXCR to reprocess the 5' RACE reads, holding one entry per CDR3 protein. The sample yields roughly 1.6 million distinct CDR3 sequences, 30% to 40% seen once. The sequenced sample was blood. These receptors all come from a woman aged 25 to 39 in good health.

This chain connects TRBV20-1 to TRBJ1-1; D remains unclear. CDR3 length: 11 residues. Germline CDR1 DFQATT, CDR2 SNEGSKA (reference sequence). V was cut by 5 bases and J by 5 bases, with 9 bases left in between. This chain's CDR3 is CSALTATEAFF. The CDR3, as DNA: TGCAGTGCTTTAACAGCAACTGAAGCTTTCTTT.

The gene calls are TRBV19 and TRBJ2-7, with TRBD1 identical over 8 bases. The CDR3 is made up of 15 amino acids. The junction had 6 bases not matched to a gene; V was cut back by 5 bases and J by 0 bases. Germline V lookup: CDR1 LNHDA, CDR2 SQIVND (reference sequence). This CDR3 is CASSGPGQDSYEQYF. CDR3 sequence (DNA): TGTGCCAGTAGTGGTCCGGGACAGGACTCCTACGAGCAGTACTTC.

The chain links TRBV6-5 to TRBJ2-7; 7 bases are shared with TRBD2. The length of the CDR3 is 14 residues. The germline V gene encodes CDR1 MNHEY and CDR2 SVGAGI. The V gene end was trimmed by 6 bases and the J gene end by 2 bases; junction bases not matched to a gene: 7. The CDR3 is CASSLRLAPYEQYF. Written as DNA, the CDR3 is TGTGCCAGCAGCCTTCGACTAGCCCCCTACGAGCAGTACTTC.